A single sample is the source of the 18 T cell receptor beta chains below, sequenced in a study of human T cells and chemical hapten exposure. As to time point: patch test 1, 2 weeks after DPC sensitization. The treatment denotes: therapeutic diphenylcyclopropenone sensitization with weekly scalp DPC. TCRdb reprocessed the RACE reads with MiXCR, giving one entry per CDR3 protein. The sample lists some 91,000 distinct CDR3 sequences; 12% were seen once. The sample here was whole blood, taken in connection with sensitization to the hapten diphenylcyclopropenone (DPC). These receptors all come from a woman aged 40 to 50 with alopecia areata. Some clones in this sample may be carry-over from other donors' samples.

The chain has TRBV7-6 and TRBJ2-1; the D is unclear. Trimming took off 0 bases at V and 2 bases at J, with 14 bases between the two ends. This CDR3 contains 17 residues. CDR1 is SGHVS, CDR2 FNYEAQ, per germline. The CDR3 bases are TGTGCCAGCAGCTTAGCGTCAGGAGCGAGTGCCTACAATGAGCAGTTCTTC. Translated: CASSLASGASAYNEQFF. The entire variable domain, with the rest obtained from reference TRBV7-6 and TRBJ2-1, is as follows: GAGVSQSPRYKVTKRGQDVALRCDPISGHVSLYWYRQALGQGPEFLTYFNYEAQQDKSGLPNDRFSAERPEGSISTLTIQRTEQRDSAMYRCASSLASGASAYNEQFFGPGTRLTVL.

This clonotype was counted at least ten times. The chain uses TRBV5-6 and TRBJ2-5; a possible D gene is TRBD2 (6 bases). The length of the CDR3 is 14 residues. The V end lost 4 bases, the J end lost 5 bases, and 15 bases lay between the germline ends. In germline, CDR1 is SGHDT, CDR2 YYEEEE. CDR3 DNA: TGTGCCAGCAGCCTCCCGGGAGCAGGCGAGACCCAGTACTTC. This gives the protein CASSLPGAGETQYF.

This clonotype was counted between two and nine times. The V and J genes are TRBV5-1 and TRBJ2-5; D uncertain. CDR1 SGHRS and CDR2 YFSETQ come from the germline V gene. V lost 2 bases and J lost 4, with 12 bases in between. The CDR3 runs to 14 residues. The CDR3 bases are TGCGCCAGCAGCTTAACGGACGGACGAGAGACCCAGTACTTC. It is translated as CASSLTDGRETQYF.

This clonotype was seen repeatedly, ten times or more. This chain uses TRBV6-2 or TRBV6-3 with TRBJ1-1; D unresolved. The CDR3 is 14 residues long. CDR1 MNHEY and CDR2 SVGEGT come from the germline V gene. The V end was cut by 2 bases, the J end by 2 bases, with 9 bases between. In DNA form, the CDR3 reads TGTGCCAGCAGTTACCCCCCCGAAAACACTGAAGCTTTCTTT. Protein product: CASSYPPENTEAFF.

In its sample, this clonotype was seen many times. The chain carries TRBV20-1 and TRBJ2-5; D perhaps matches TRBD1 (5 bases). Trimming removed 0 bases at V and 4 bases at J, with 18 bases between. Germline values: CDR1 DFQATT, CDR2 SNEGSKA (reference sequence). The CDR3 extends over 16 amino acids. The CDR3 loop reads CSARDSDTLVLETQYF. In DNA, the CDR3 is TGCAGTGCTAGAGATTCGGACACCTTGGTCCTAGAGACCCAGTACTTC.

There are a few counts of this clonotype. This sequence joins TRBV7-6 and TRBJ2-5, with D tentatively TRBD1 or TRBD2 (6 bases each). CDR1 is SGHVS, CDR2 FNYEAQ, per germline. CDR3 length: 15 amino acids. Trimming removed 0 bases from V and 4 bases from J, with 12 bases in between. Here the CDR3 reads CASSLAQGGGETQYF. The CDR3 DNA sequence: TGTGCCAGCAGCTTAGCGCAAGGGGGAGGAGAGACCCAGTACTTC. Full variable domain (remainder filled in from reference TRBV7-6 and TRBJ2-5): GAGVSQSPRYKVTKRGQDVALRCDPISGHVSLYWYRQALGQGPEFLTYFNYEAQQDKSGLPNDRFSAERPEGSISTLTIQRTEQRDSAMYRCASSLAQGGGETQYFGPGTRLLVL.

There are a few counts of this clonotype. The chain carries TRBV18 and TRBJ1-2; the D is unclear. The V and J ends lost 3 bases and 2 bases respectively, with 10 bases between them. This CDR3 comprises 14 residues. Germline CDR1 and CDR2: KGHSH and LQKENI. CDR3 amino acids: CASSPTRNNYGYTF. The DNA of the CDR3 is TGTGCCAGCTCACCGACGAGGAACAACTATGGCTACACCTTC.

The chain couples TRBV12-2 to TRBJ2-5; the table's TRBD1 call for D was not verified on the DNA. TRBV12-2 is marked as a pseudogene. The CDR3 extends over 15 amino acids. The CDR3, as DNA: TGTGCAAGTCGACTTAGTCGCCAGGGCCAAGAGACCCAGTACTTC. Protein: CASRLSRQGQETQYF.

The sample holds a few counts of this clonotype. The CDR3 bases are TGCGCCAGCAGTGAGCAGGGGGCGGAAAATGAGCAGTTCTTC. Its translation is CASSEQGAENEQFF. The chain recombines TRBV10-2 with TRBJ2-1; 8 bases are a match to TRBD1. Unmatched junction bases numbered 4, after V lost 2 bases and J lost 7 bases. The CDR3 runs 14 residues. CDR1 is WSHSY, CDR2 SAAADI, per germline.

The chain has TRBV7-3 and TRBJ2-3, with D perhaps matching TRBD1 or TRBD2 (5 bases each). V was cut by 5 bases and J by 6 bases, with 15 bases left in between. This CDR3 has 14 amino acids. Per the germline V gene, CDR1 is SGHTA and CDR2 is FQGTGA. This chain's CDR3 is CASSRDPPPDTQYF. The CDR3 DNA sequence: TGTGCCAGCAGCAGGGACCCACCTCCCGATACGCAGTATTTT.

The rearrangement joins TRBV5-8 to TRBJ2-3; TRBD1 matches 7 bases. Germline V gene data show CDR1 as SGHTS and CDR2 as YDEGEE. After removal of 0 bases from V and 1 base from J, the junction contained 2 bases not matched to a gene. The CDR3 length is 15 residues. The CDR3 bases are TGTGCCAGCAGCTTGGGAACAGGGGGCACAGATACGCAGTATTTT. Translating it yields CASSLGTGGTDTQYF.

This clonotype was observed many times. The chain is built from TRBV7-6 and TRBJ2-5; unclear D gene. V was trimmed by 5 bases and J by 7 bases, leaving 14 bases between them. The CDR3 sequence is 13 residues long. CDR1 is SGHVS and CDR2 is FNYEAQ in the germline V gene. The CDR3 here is CASSLTPGRTQYF. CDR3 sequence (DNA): TGTGCCAGCAGCCTAACCCCGGGCAGGACCCAGTACTTC. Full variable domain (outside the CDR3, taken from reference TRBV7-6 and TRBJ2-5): GAGVSQSPRYKVTKRGQDVALRCDPISGHVSLYWYRQALGQGPEFLTYFNYEAQQDKSGLPNDRFSAERPEGSISTLTIQRTEQRDSAMYRCASSLTPGRTQYFGPGTRLLVL.

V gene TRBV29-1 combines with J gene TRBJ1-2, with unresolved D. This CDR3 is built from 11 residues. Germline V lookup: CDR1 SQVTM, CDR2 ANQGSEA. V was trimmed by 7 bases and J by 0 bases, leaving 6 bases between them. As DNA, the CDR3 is TGCAGCGACGTCACTAACTATGGCTACACCTTC. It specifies CSDVTNYGYTF. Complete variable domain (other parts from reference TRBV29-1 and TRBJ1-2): SAVISQKPSRDICQRGTSLTIQCQVDSQVTMMFWYRQQPGQSLTLIATANQGSEATYESGFVIDKFPISRPNLTFSTLTVSNMSPEDSSIYLCSDVTNYGYTFGSGTRLTVV.

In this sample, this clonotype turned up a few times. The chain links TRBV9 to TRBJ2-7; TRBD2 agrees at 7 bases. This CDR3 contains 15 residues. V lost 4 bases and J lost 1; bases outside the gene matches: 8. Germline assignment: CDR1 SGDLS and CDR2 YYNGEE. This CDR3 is CASSPGGTMSYEQYF. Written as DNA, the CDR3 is TGTGCCAGCAGCCCCGGCGGGACTATGTCCTACGAGCAGTACTTC.

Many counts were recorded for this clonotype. The CDR3 nucleotides read TGTGCCAGCAGTTACGGGACGCCGAGCTCCTACAATGAGCAGTTCTTC. Amino acids: CASSYGTPSSYNEQFF. The V gene is TRBV6-5, the J gene TRBJ2-1; D is tentatively TRBD1 or TRBD2 (5 bases each). The CDR3 length is 16 residues. The germline V gene has CDR1 MNHEY and CDR2 SVGAGI. Between the trimmed V and J ends, which lost 2 bases and 0 bases, there was a span of 11 bases.

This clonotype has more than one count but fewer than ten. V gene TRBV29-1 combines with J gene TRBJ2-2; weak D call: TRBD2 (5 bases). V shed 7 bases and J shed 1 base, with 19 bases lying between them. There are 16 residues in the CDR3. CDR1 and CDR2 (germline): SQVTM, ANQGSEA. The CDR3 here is CSASGILHLNTGELFF. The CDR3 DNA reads TGCAGCGCTTCCGGGATCCTTCACTTGAACACCGGGGAGCTGTTTTTT.

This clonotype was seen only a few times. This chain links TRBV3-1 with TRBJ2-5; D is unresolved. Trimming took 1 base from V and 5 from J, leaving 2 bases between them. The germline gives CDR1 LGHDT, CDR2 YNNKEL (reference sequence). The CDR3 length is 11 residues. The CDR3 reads CASSQVETQYF. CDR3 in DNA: TGTGCCAGCAGCCAAGTGGAGACCCAGTACTTC.

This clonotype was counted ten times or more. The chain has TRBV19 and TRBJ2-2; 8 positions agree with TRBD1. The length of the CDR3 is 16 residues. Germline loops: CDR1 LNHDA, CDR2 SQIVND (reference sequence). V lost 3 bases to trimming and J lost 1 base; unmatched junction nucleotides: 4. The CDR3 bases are TGTGCCAGTAGTATCTGGACAGGGAGGAACACCGGGGAGCTGTTTTTT. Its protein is CASSIWTGRNTGELFF.